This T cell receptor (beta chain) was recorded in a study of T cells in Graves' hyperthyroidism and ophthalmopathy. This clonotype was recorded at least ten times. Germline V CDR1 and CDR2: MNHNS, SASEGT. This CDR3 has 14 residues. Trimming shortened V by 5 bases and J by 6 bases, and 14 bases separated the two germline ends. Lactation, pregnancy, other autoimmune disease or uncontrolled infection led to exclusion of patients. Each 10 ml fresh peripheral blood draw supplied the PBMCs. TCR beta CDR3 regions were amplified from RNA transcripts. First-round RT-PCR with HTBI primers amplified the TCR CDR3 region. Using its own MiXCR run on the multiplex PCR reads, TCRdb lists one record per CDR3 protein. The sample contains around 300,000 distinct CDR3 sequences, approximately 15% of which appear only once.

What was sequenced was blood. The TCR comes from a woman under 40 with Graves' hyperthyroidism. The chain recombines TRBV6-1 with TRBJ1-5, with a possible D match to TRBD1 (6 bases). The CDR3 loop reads CASSLTRGSQPQHF. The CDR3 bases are TGTGCCAGCAGTCTAACTAGGGGGAGTCAGCCCCAGCATTTT.